The text below deals with one T cell receptor beta chain. V lost 5 bases, J lost 0 bases, and 5 bases stayed unmatched. This CDR3 spans 14 amino acids. Per the germline V gene, CDR1 is SGHRS and CDR2 is YFSETQ. The entry originates in a study of cytotoxic CD8 clonotypes in ibrutinib-treated CLL. Measured with immunoSEQ multiplex PCR; TCRdb has only the in-frame clones, and not every one. The sample consists of 150,000 to 200,000 clones, over 55% of them appearing once. The clonotype comes from a human donor with chronic lymphocytic leukemia. Sequences were derived from PBMCs, sampled after 24 months of ibrutinib treatment. The chain couples TRBV5-1 to TRBJ2-7; 7 positions agree with TRBD1. The CDR3, as DNA: TGCGCCAGCAGTTTACAGGGGAACTCCTACGAGCAGTACTTC. Its translation is CASSLQGNSYEQYF.